This TCR beta chain was recorded in a study of shared clonotypes between healthy human individuals. The table came from immunoSEQ multiplex PCR; TCRdb's copy has only in-frame clones and leaves some out. The sample lists approximately 2,000,000 clones, 80% to 95% occurring once. Terminally differentiated effector memory CD45RA+ cells were excluded by CCR7 positive selection of CD45RO-negative cells. This CDR3 is 15 amino acids long. Germline assignment: CDR1 MNHEY and CDR2 SMNVEV (reference sequence). The ends lost 7 bases at V and 1 base at J; junction bases unmatched: 10. The sequence came from a man aged 18 to 30 in good health. Some clones in this sample may be carry-over from other donors' samples. Sequencing used naive CD8+ T cells from PBMCs. The J gene is TRBJ2-7, the V gene TRBV27; 7 bases match TRBD1. The CDR3 region is CASTHTGTASYEQYF. The CDR3 DNA follows: TGTGCCAGCACCCATACTGGGACAGCATCCTACGAGCAGTACTTC.